The 18 T cell receptor beta chains below were found in one sample sequenced in a study of cytomegalovirus exposure and HLA in healthy donors. The PCR used 60 Vbeta and 13 Jbeta primers. The method was immunoSEQ multiplex PCR; TCRdb's version includes in-frame clones alone and lacks a portion of them. The sample shows around 120,000 clones, around three quarters of them seen only once. Material: PBMCs. The receptors stem from a human donor in good health.

V and J are TRBV19 and TRBJ2-3; 7 bases are a match to TRBD2. The CDR3 contains 12 residues. The J segment lost 10 bases and the V segment lost 3 bases, leaving 4 bases of the junction unmatched. Germline V CDR1 and CDR2: LNHDA, SQIVND (reference sequence). CDR3 amino acids: CASSMGEGAQYF. The CDR3 coding sequence is TGTGCCAGTAGTATGGGGGAGGGCGCGCAGTATTTT.

The chain combines TRBV6-5 with TRBJ1-4, with a possible D match to TRBD1 (6 bases). The CDR3 totals 15 residues. Trimming removed 6 bases from V and 0 bases from J, with 11 bases in between. Germline values: CDR1 MNHEY, CDR2 SVGAGI. CDR3 sequence (DNA): TGTGCCAGCAGCACAGGGTATGCAACTAATGAAAAACTGTTTTTT. It specifies CASSTGYATNEKLFF.

The chain recombines TRBV7-9 with TRBJ2-5, with 7 bases identical to TRBD2. The J call could be wrong; TRBJ2-7 is a better fit for the DNA end. In germline, CDR1 is SEHNR, CDR2 FQNEAQ (reference sequence). CDR3 length: 15 residues. The DNA for the CDR3 is TGTGCCAGCAGCGGGCGGGGGAAGGGCACCTACGAGCAGTACTTC. It yields the protein CASSGRGKGTYEQYF.

This chain uses TRBV7-6 with TRBJ2-1; 8 positions agree with TRBD2. Germline V gene lookup returns CDR1 SGHVS and CDR2 FNYEAQ. The J segment lost 3 bases and the V segment lost 4 bases, leaving 5 bases of the junction unmatched. This CDR3 spans 15 amino acids. The CDR3 spells CASSSGLAGYNEQFF. Here the CDR3 DNA reads TGTGCCAGCAGCTCCGGGCTAGCGGGCTACAATGAGCAGTTCTTC.

The chain uses TRBV18 and TRBJ1-1, with a possible D match to TRBD1 (6 bases). The CDR3 runs to 15 residues. V was cut by 2 bases and J by 3 bases, with 13 bases left in between. Germline values: CDR1 KGHSH, CDR2 LQKENI. The chain's CDR3 is CASSPGPRQDTEAFF. The CDR3 DNA reads TGTGCCAGCTCACCAGGGCCCCGACAGGACACTGAAGCTTTCTTT.

This clone was picked up one time. The rearrangement joins TRBV5-1 to TRBJ2-1, with 10 bases that match TRBD2. The ends lost 2 bases at V and 10 bases at J; junction bases unmatched: 9. Germline V gene sequence: CDR1 SGHRS, CDR2 YFSETQ. This CDR3 comprises 15 residues. The CDR3 DNA follows: TGCGCCAGCAGCTTCGGGAAGCGGGAGGGTGGCGAGCAGTTCTTC. This gives the protein CASSFGKREGGEQFF.

The V and J genes are TRBV27 and TRBJ2-6; D perhaps matches TRBD2 (5 bases). V shed 6 bases and J shed 4 bases, with 25 bases lying between them. CDR3 length equals 19 residues. Germline assignment: CDR1 MNHEY and CDR2 SMNVEV (reference sequence). CDR3 nucleotide sequence: TGTGCCAGCAGCCCCCTCAGCGGACGGACCGTTTCGGGGGCCAACGTCCTGACTTTC. Its translation: CASSPLSGRTVSGANVLTF.

The chain combines TRBV25-1 with TRBJ1-1, with TRBD1 matching over 9 bases. Germline assignment: CDR1 MGHDK and CDR2 SYGVNS. The length of the CDR3 is 15 residues. Unmatched junction bases numbered 8, after V lost 6 bases and J lost 3 bases. CDR3: CASSLMTGGDTEAFF. CDR3 nucleotides: TGTGCCAGCAGCTTAATGACAGGGGGGGACACTGAAGCTTTCTTT.

The chain's CDR3 is CASSSGQGSESNQPQHF. The CDR3 DNA is TGTGCCAGCAGCTCGGGACAGGGAAGTGAGAGCAATCAGCCCCAGCATTTT. The chain uses TRBV2 and TRBJ1-5, with 9 bases fitting TRBD1. Looked up from germline, CDR1 is SNHLY and CDR2 is FYNNEI. The ends lost 6 bases at V and 1 base at J; junction bases unmatched: 10. The CDR3 loop spans 17 amino acids.

The chain links TRBV11-3 to TRBJ2-2; D is unclear. The CDR3 length is 16 residues. Per the germline V gene, CDR1 is SGHNT and CDR2 is YENEEA. V was clipped by 1 base and J by 4 bases, with 13 bases between them. The CDR3 here is CASSLVGSSVTGELFF. The CDR3 DNA sequence: TGTGCCAGCAGCTTAGTAGGATCCAGCGTCACCGGGGAGCTGTTTTTT.

This clone was counted a few times. The chain uses TRBV5-1 and TRBJ1-1; weak D call: TRBD1 (5 bases). Germline assignment: CDR1 SGHRS and CDR2 YFSETQ. The V end was cut by 2 bases, the J end by 1 base, with 9 bases between. The length of the CDR3 is 14 residues. CDR3 region: CASSFGAGNTEAFF. The DNA for the CDR3 is TGCGCCAGCAGCTTTGGGGCAGGGAACACTGAAGCTTTCTTT.

The chain carries TRBV4-2 and TRBJ2-7, with 9 nucleotides matching TRBD1. Trimming at V came to 0 bases and at J to 6 bases, leaving 9 bases not matched to a gene. Germline V gene sequence: CDR1 LGHNA, CDR2 YNFKEQ. CDR3 size: 16 residues. The CDR3 protein is CASSQDVWDRVFEQYF. For the CDR3, the DNA is TGTGCCAGCAGCCAAGACGTTTGGGACAGGGTTTTCGAGCAGTACTTC.

The chain carries TRBV19 and TRBJ2-3; a weak D match, TRBD2 (6 bases). The CDR3 spans 15 residues. The germline gives CDR1 LNHDA, CDR2 SQIVND (reference sequence). Between the trimmed V and J ends, which lost 10 bases and 3 bases, there was a span of 20 bases. The CDR3: CAIAKPGVGTDTQYF. The CDR3 nucleotides are TGTGCCATCGCCAAGCCGGGGGTAGGGACAGATACGCAGTATTTT.

The CDR3 loop reads CAWSTPRGGARDNEQFF. The CDR3 DNA is TGTGCCTGGAGTACACCGAGGGGGGGGGCCAGGGACAATGAGCAGTTCTTC. This chain joins TRBV30 and TRBJ2-1, with D perhaps TRBD2 (7 bases). Trimming stripped 2 bases from V and 5 bases from J, with 22 bases between. This CDR3 is built from 17 residues. CDR1 GTSNPN and CDR2 SVGIG come from the germline V gene (reference sequence).

The chain recombines TRBV21-1 with TRBJ2-7; the table's D call, TRBD2, has no DNA check behind it. TRBV21-1 is classified as a pseudogene. This CDR3 has 18 residues. CDR3 coding DNA: TGTGCCAGCAGCAAAGGGACTAGCGGGAGGCCTACATGCTACGAGCAGTACTTC. Encoded protein: CASSKGTSGRPTCYEQYF.

The genes are TRBV6-1 and TRBJ1-5; D might be TRBD1 (6 bases). Germline V gene sequence: CDR1 MNHNS, CDR2 SASEGT. V was cut by 6 bases and J by 1 base, with 10 bases left in between. The CDR3 covers 14 residues. The CDR3 sequence: CASSYDRSNQPQHF. The CDR3 nucleotides are TGTGCCAGCAGCTATGACAGGAGCAATCAGCCCCAGCATTTT.

The chain uses TRBV19 and TRBJ1-2; tentatively, D is TRBD1 (6 bases). The germline V gene has CDR1 LNHDA and CDR2 SQIVND (reference sequence). Trimming took 4 bases from V and 4 from J, leaving 22 bases between them. The CDR3 contains 17 residues. The CDR3 coding sequence is TGTGCCAGTAGTACTAATCCTGGACAGCCCGAATCCTATGGCTACACCTTC. Translating gives CASSTNPGQPESYGYTF.

This clone was found a few times. The chain recombines TRBV7-9 with TRBJ2-1; 11 bases fit TRBD2. CDR3 size: 15 residues. The germline V gene has CDR1 SEHNR and CDR2 FQNEAQ (reference sequence). The J segment lost 8 bases and the V segment lost 1 base, leaving 4 bases of the junction unmatched. CDR3 nucleotides: TGTGCCAGCAGCTTAGGACTAGCGGGACGGGATGAGCAGTTCTTC. This encodes CASSLGLAGRDEQFF.